This TCR beta chain stems from a study of T cells in Graves' hyperthyroidism and ophthalmopathy. The study's findings and limits: In the blood, most expanded thyroid clonotypes above 0.001 appeared as well.

The CDR3 regions of TCR beta were amplified from RNA transcripts. HTBI primers were the set used in a first-round RT-PCR of the TCR CDR3. TCRdb called the multiplex PCR reads again in MiXCR, with one record for every CDR3 protein. The sample consists of a few hundred thousand distinct CDR3 sequences, over 35% of them appearing once. Comments on this clonotype: What it binds is not known.

Exclusion criteria comprised uncontrolled infection, other autoimmune disease, pregnancy or lactation. Germline V gives CDR1 LGHDT, CDR2 YNNKEL (reference sequence). There are 14 residues in the CDR3. Trimming took off 7 bases at V and 4 bases at J, with 13 bases between the two ends. The chain joins TRBV3-1 to TRBJ2-2, with D hard to call. The sequencing input was peripheral blood or thyroid tissue (not recorded which). This TCR came from an adult woman with Graves' disease, either hyperthyroidism or ophthalmopathy (not recorded which). The CDR3 here is CASTFGPITGELFF. CDR3 coding DNA: TGTGCCAGCACCTTCGGACCGATCACCGGGGAGCTGTTTTTT. Complete variable domain (other parts from reference TRBV3-1 and TRBJ2-2): DTAVSQTPKYLVTQMGNDKSIKCEQNLGHDTMYWYKQDSKKFLKIMFSYNNKELIINETVPNRFSPKSPDKAHLNLHINSLELGDSAVYFCASTFGPITGELFFGEGSRLTVL.